The clone carrying this T cell receptor beta chain has a count of ten or more. Time point denoted: sample taken at primary tumor resection. TCRs were sequenced from unsorted whole RNA of tumor, nontumor lung or PBMC. Patients with untreated early-stage non-small cell lung cancer, numbering some 72, were the donors. TCRdb processed the 5' RACE reads anew with MiXCR; each CDR3 protein has one entry. The sample carries 22,000 or so distinct CDR3 sequences, under 5.5% recorded once. The data are from a study of spatial heterogeneity in lung cancer. Study-level background: The count of detected beta-chain sequences consistently exceeded that of alpha-chain sequences.

Here the sequenced sample was PBMCs, taken at surgery. This TCR was sampled from a male donor with early-stage non-small cell lung cancer.

In nucleotides, the CDR3 is TGTGCCAGCACCGGCCAGAACCCTCGGTATGAAGCTTTCTTT. Translating it yields CASTGQNPRYEAFF. The J gene is TRBJ1-1, the V gene TRBV7-9; D gene ambiguous. CDR1 and CDR2 (germline): SEHNR, FQNEAQ (reference sequence). Trimming removed 7 bases at V and 7 bases at J, with 19 bases between. The CDR3 length is 14 residues. Full variable domain (remainder filled in from reference TRBV7-9 and TRBJ1-1): DTGVSQNPRHKITKRGQNVTFRCDPISEHNRLYWYRQTLGQGPEFLTYFQNEAQLEKSRLLSDRFSAERPKGSFSTLEIQRTEQGDSAMYLCASTGQNPRYEAFFGQGTRLTVV.